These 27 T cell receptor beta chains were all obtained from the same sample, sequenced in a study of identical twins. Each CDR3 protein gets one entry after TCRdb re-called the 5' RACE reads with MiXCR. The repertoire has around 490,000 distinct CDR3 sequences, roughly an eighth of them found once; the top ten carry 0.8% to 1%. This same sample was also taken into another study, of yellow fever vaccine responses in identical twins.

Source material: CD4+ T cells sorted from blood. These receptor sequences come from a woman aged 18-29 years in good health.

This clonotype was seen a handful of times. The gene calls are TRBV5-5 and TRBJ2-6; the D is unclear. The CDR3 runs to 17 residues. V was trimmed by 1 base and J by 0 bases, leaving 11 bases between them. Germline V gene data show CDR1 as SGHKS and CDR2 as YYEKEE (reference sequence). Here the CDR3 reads CASSLRIASSGANVLTF. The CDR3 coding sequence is TGTGCCAGCAGCTTGAGGATCGCGAGCTCTGGGGCCAACGTCCTGACTTTC.

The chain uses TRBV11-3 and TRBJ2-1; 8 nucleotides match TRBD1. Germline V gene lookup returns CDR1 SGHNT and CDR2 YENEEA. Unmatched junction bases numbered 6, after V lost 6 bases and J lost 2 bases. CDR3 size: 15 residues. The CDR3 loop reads CASSRGQGAYNEQFF. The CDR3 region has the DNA TGTGCCAGCAGTCGAGGACAGGGCGCCTACAATGAGCAGTTCTTC.

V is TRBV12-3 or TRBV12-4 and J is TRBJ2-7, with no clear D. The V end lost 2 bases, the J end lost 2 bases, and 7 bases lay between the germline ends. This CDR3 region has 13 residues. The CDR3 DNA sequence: TGTGCCAGCAGTTTAAACAGACCCTACGAGCAGTACTTC. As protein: CASSLNRPYEQYF.

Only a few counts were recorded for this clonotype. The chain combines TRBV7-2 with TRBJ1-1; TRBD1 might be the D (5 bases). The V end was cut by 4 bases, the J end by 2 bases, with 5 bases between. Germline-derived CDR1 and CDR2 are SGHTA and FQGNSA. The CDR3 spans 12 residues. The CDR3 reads CASSWTNTEAFF. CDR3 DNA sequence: TGTGCCAGCAGCTGGACAAACACTGAAGCTTTCTTT. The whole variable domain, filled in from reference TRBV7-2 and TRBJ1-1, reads GAGVSQSPSNKVTEKGKDVELRCDPISGHTALYWYRQSLGQGLEFLIYFQGNSAPDKSGLPSDRFSAERTGGSVSTLTIQRTQQEDSAVYLCASSWTNTEAFFGQGTRLTVV.

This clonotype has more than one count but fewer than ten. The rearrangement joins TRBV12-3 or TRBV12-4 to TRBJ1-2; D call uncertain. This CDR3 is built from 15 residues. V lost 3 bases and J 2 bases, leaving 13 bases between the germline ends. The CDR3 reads CASSFSGRLNYGYTF. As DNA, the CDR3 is TGTGCCAGCAGTTTTTCGGGTAGATTGAACTATGGCTACACCTTC.

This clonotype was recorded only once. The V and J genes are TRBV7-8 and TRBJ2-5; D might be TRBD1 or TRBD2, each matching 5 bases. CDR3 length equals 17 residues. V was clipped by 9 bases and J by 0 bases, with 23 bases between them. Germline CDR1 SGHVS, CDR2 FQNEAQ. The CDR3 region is CASNLGAVIGNQETQYF. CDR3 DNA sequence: TGTGCCAGTAACCTCGGGGCGGTGATAGGAAACCAAGAGACCCAGTACTTC.

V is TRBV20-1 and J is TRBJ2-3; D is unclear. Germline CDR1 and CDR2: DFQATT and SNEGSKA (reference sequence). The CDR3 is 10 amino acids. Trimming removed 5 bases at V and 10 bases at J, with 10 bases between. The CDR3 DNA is TGCAGTGCTCCTACCGGTTCGCAGTATTTT. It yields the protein CSAPTGSQYF.

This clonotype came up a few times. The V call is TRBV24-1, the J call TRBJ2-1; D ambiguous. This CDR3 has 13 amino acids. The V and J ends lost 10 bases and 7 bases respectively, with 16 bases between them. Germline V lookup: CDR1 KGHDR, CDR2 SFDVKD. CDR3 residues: CATTVSGRNEQFF. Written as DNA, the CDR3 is TGTGCCACAACCGTCTCGGGTCGAAATGAGCAGTTCTTC.

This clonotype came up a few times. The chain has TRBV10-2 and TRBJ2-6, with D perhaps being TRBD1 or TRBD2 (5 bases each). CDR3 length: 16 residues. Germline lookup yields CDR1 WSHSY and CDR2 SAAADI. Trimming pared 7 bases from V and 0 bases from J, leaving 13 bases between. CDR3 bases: TGCGCCAGCAACCTAGCAGACAGCTCTGGGGCCAACGTCCTGACTTTC. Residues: CASNLADSSGANVLTF.

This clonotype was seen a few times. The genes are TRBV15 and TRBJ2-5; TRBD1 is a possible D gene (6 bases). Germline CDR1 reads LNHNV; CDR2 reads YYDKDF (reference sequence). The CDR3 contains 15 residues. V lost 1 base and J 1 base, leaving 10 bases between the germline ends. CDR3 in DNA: TGTGCCACCAGCAGAGGGACAGATCCCCAAGAGACCCAGTACTTC. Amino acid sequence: CATSRGTDPQETQYF.

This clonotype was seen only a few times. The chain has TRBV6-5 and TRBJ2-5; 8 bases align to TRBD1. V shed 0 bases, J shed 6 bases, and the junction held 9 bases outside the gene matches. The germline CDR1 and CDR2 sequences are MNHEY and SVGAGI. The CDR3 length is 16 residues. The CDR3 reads CASSYSGQGATKTQYF. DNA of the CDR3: TGTGCCAGCAGTTACTCAGGGCAGGGGGCGACGAAGACCCAGTACTTC.

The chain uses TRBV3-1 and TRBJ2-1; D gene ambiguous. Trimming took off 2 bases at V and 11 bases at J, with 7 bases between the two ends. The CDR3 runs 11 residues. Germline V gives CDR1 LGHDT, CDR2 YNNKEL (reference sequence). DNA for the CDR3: TGTGCCAGCAGCCAAAGAGAGCAGCAGTTCTTC. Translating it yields CASSQREQQFF.

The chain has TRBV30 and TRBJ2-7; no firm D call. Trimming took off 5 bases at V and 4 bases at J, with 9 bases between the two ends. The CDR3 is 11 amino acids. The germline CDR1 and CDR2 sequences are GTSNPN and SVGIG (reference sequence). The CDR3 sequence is CAWGDAYEQYF. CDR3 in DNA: TGTGCCTGGGGGGATGCTTACGAGCAGTACTTC.

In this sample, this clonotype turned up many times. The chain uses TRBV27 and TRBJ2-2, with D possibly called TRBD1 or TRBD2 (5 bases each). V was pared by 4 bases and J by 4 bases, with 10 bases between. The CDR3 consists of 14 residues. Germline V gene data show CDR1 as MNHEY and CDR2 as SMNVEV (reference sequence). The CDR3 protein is CASSSGTVTGELFF. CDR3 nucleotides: TGTGCCAGCAGTTCCGGGACGGTCACCGGGGAGCTGTTTTTT.

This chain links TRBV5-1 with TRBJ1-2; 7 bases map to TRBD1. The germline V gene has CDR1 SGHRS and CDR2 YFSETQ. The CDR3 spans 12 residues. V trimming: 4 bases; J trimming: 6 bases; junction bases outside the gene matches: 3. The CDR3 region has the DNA TGCGCCAGCAGCGTCGGACAGGATGGCTACACCTTC. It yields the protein CASSVGQDGYTF.

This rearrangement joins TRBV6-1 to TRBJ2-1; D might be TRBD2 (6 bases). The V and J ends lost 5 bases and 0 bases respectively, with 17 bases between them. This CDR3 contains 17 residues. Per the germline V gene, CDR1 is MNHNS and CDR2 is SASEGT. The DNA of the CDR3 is TGTGCCAGCAGTCCTACTGGCGGGACCAGCTCCTACAATGAGCAGTTCTTC. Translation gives CASSPTGGTSSYNEQFF.

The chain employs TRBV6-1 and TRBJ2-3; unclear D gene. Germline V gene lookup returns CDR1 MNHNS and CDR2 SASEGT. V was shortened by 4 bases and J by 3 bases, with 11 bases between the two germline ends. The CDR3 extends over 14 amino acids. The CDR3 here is CASSGGSRTDTQYF. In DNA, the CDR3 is TGTGCCAGCAGTGGGGGAAGCAGGACAGATACGCAGTATTTT.

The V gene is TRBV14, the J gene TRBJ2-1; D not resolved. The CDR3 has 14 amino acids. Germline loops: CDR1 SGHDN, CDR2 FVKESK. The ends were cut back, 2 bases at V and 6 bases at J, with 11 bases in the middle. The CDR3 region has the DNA TGTGCCAGCAGCCAACTATCTCCAGGCAATGAGCAGTTCTTC. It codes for CASSQLSPGNEQFF.

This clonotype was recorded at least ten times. CDR3 DNA: TGTGCCAGCAGCCCCCGCCGGGACAGGGGAGCCTACGAGCAGTACTTC. Residues: CASSPRRDRGAYEQYF. The chain carries TRBV7-9 and TRBJ2-7; 10 nucleotides align to TRBD1. Germline values: CDR1 SEHNR, CDR2 FQNEAQ (reference sequence). V dropped 5 bases and J dropped 2; count of bases not matched to a gene: 9. This CDR3 has 16 residues.

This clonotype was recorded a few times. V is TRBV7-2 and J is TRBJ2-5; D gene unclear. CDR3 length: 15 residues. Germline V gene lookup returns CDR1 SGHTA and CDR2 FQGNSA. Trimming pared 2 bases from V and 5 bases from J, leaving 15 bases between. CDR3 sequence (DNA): TGTGCCAGCAGCTTAAGACCCCCCCGCCGGGAGACCCAGTACTTC. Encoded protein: CASSLRPPRRETQYF.

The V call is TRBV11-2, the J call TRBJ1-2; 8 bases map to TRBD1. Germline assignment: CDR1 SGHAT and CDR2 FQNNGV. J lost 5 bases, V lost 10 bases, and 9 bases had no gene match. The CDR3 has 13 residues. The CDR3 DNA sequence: TGTGCCACCCCGGGACAGGCCCAATATGGCTACACCTTC. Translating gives CATPGQAQYGYTF.

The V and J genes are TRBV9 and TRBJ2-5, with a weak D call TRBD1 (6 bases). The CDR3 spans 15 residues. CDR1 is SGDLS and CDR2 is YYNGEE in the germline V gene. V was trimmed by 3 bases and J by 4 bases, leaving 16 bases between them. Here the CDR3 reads CASSAESRGSETQYF. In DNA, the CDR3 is TGTGCCAGCAGCGCCGAAAGCAGGGGATCAGAGACCCAGTACTTC. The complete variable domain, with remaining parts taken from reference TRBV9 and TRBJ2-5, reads DSGVTQTPKHLITATGQRVTLRCSPRSGDLSVYWYQQSLDQGLQFLIQYYNGEERAKGNILERFSAQQFPDLHSELNLSSLELGDSALYFCASSAESRGSETQYFGPGTRLLVL.

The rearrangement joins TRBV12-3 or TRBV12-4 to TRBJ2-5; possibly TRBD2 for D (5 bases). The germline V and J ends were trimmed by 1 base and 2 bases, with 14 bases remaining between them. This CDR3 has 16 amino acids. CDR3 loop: CASSLDGIRKQETQYF. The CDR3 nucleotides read TGTGCCAGCAGTTTAGACGGGATAAGGAAACAAGAGACCCAGTACTTC.

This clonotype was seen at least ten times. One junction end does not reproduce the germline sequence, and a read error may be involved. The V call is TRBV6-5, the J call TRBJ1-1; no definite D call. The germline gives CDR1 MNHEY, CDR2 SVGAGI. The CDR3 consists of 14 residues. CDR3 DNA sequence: TGTGCCAGCAGCTTAGACCGTCCGAACACTGAAGCTCTCTTT. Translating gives CASSLDRPNTEALF.

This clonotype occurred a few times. The CDR3 DNA follows: TGTGCCAGCAGGCGGGGGGCGGCGGGGAATACGCAGTATTTT. Protein sequence: CASRRGAAGNTQYF. This chain links TRBV6-1 with TRBJ2-3; 8 nucleotides align to TRBD2. This CDR3 spans 14 amino acids. CDR1 and CDR2 from the germline V gene are MNHNS and SASEGT. V shed 6 bases and J 7 bases; nucleotides not matched to a gene: 9.

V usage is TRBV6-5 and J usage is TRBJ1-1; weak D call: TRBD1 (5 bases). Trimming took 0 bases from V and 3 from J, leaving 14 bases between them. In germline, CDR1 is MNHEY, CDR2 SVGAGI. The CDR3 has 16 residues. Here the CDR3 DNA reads TGTGCCAGCAGTTACTCTAGGAGGCAGGGTGACACTGAAGCTTTCTTT. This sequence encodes CASSYSRRQGDTEAFF.

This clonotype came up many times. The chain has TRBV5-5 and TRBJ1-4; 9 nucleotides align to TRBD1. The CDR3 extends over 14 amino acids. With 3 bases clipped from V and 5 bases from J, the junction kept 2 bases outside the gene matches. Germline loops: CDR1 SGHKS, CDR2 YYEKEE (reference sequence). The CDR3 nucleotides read TGTGCCAGCAGCTATGGGACAGGGAATGAAAAACTGTTTTTT. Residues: CASSYGTGNEKLFF.